This TCR beta chain appears in the sequencing data of a study of breast tumors, draining lymph nodes, adjacent tissues. TCRdb itself ran the multiplex PCR reads through MiXCR, one entry per CDR3 protein. Of more than 100,000 distinct CDR3 sequences listed, approximately 20% are singletons. A remark on this clonotype: What it binds is not known.

The V and J ends lost 4 bases and 5 bases, in that order; junction bases with no gene match: 8. The CDR3 sequence is 15 residues long. Germline CDR1 is KGHSH and CDR2 is LQKENI. Study-wide results and limits: Tumor repertoires ranked between lymph nodes and nontumor tissue in diversity, with V and J gene preferences. Most tumor T cells seemingly derive from lymph node, then expand in tumor.

Samples came from axillary lymph nodes draining the breast cancer. This rearrangement joins TRBV18 to TRBJ2-3; 8 bases match TRBD2. Material: axillary lymph node tissue. This receptor was taken from a female donor with breast cancer. Some clones in this sample may be carry-over from other donors' samples. CDR3 residues: CASSQTGTRGDTQYF. The CDR3 DNA reads as TGTGCCAGCTCACAAACCGGGACTAGGGGAGATACGCAGTATTTT. Full variable domain (remainder filled in from reference TRBV18 and TRBJ2-3): NAGVMQNPRHLVRRRGQEARLRCSPMKGHSHVYWYRQLPEEGLKFMVYLQKENIIDESGMPKERFSAEFPKEGPSILRIQQVVRGDSAAYFCASSQTGTRGDTQYFGPGTRLTVL.